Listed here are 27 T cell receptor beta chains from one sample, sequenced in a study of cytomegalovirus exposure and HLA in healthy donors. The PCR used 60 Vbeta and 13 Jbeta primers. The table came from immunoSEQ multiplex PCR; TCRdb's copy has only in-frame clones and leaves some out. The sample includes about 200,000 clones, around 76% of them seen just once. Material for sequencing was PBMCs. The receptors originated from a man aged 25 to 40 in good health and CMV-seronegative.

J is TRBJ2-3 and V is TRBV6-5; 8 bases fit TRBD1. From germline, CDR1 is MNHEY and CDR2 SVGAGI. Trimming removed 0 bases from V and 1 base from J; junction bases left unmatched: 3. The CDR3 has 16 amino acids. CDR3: CASSYSPGQGTDTQYF. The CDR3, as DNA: TGTGCCAGCAGTTACTCCCCGGGACAGGGCACAGATACGCAGTATTTT.

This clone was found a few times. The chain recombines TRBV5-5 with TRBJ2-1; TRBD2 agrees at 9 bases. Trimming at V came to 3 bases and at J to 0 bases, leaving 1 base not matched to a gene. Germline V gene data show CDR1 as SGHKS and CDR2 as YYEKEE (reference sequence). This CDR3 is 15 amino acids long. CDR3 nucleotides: TGTGCCAGCAGCTATAGCGGGAGCTCCTACAATGAGCAGTTCTTC. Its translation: CASSYSGSSYNEQFF.

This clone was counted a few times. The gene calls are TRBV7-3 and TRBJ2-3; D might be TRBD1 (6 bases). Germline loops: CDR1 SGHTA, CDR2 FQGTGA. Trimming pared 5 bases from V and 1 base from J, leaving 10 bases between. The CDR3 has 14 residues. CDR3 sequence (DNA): TGTGCCAGCAGCACCAGACAGGGCACAGATACGCAGTATTTT. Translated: CASSTRQGTDTQYF.

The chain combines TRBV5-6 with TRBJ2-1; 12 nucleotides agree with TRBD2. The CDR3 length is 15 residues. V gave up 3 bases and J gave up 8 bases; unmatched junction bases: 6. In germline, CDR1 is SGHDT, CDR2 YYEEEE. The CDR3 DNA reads TGTGCCAGCAGCTCTAGCGGGAGGGCCCGCGATGAGCAGTTCTTC. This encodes CASSSSGRARDEQFF. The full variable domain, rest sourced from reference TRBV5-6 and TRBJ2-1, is DAGVTQSPTHLIKTRGQQVTLRCSPKSGHDTVSWYQQALGQGPQFIFQYYEEEERQRGNFPDRFSGHQFPNYSSELNVNALLLGDSALYLCASSSSGRARDEQFFGPGTRLTVL.

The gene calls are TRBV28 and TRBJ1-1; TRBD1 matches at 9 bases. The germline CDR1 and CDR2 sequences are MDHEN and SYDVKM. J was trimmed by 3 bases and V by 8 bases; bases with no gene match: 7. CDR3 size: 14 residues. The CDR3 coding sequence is TGTGCCAGCGGTTGGACAGGGGCGTACACTGAAGCTTTCTTT. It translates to CASGWTGAYTEAFF. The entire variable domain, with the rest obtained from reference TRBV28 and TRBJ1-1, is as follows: DVKVTQSSRYLVKRTGEKVFLECVQDMDHENMFWYRQDPGLGLRLIYFSYDVKMKEKGDIPEGYSVSREKKERFSLILESASTNQTSMYLCASGWTGAYTEAFFGQGTRLTVV.

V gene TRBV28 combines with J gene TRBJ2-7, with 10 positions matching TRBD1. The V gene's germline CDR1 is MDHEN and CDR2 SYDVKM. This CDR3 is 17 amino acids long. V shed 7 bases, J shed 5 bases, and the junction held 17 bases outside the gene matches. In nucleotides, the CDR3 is TGTGCCAGCATCCCCCCGAGGGACAGGGGCTTAATCCACGAGCAGTACTTC. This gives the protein CASIPPRDRGLIHEQYF.

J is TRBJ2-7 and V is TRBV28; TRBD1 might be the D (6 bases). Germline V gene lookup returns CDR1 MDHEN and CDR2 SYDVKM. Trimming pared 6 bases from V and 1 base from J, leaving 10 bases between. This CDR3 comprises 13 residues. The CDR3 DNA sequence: TGTGCCAGCAGAAGGACAGAGTCCTACGAGCAGTACTTC. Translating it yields CASRRTESYEQYF.

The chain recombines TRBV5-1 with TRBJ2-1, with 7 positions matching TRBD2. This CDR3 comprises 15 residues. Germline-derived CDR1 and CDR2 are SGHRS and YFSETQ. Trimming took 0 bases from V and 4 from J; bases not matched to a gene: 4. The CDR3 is CASSLAGEGYNEQFF. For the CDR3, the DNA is TGCGCCAGCAGCTTGGCGGGGGAGGGATACAATGAGCAGTTCTTC.

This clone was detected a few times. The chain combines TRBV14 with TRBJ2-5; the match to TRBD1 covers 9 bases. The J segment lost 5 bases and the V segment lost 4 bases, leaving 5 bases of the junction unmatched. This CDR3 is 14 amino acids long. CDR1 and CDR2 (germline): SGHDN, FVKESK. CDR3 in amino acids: CASSPWTGVETQYF. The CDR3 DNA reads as TGTGCCAGCAGCCCTTGGACAGGGGTGGAGACCCAGTACTTC. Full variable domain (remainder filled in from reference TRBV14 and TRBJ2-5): EAGVTQFPSHSVIEKGQTVTLRCDPISGHDNLYWYRRVMGKEIKFLLHFVKESKQDESGMPNNRFLAERTGGTYSTLKVQPAELEDSGVYFCASSPWTGVETQYFGPGTRLLVL.

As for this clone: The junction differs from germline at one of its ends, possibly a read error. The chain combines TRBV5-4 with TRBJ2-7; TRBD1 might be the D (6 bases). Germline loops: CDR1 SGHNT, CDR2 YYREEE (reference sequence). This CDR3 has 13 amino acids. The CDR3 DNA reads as TGTGCCAGCAGCTTGGCAGGGGCGGAAGCTCCATTCTTC. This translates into CASSLAGAEAPFF.

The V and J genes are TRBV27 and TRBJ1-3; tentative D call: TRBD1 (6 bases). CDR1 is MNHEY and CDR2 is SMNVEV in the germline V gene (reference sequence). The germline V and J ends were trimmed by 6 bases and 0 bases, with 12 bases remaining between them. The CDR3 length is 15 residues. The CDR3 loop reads CASSRGGSSGNTIYF. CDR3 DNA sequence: TGTGCCAGCAGCAGGGGAGGGAGCTCTGGAAACACCATATATTTT.

CDR3 nucleotide sequence: TGCAGTGCTAGAGATAGAAAGACCCAGTACTTC. Protein: CSARDRKTQYF. The chain carries TRBV20-1 and TRBJ2-5; no definite D call. CDR1 and CDR2 from the germline V gene are DFQATT and SNEGSKA (reference sequence). Trimming stripped 0 bases from V and 6 bases from J, with 5 bases between. CDR3 length: 11 amino acids.

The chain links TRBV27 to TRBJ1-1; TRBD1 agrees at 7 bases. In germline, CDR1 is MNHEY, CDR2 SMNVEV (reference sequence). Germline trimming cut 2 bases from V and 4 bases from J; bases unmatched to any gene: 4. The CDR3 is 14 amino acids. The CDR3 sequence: CASSLTTGTTEAFF. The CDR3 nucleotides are TGTGCCAGCAGTTTAACGACAGGGACCACTGAAGCTTTCTTT.

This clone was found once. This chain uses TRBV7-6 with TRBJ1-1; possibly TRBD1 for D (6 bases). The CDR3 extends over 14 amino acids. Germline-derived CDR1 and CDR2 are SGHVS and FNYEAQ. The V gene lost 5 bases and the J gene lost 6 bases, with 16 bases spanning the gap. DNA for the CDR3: TGTGCCAGCAGCCGGGGGGCAAGAAGACCTGAAGCTTTCTTT. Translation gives CASSRGARRPEAFF.

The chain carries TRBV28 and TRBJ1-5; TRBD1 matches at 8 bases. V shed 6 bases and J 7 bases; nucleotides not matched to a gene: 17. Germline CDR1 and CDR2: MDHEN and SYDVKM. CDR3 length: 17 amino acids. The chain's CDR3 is CASRAGSRSGGGQPQHF. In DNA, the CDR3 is TGTGCCAGCAGAGCGGGGTCAAGGTCAGGGGGCGGGCAGCCCCAGCATTTT.

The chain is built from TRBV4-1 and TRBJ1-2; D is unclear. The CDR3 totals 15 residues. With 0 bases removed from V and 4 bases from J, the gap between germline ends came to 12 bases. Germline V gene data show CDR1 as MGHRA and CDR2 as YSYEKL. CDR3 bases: TGCGCCAGCAGCCAAGACCAACAAAATCTCTATGGCTACACCTTC. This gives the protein CASSQDQQNLYGYTF.

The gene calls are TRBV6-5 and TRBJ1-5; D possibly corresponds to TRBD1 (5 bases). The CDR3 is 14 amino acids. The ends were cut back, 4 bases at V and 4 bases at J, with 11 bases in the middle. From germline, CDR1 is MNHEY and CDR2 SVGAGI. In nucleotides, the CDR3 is TGTGCCAGCAGTTTTCAGGGTTTTAATCAGCCCCAGCATTTT. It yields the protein CASSFQGFNQPQHF.

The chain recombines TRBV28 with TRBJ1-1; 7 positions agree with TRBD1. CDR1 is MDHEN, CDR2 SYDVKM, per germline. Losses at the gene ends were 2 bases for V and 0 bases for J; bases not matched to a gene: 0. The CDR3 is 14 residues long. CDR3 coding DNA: TGTGCCAGCAGTTTAGACAGGGTGAACACTGAAGCTTTCTTT. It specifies CASSLDRVNTEAFF.

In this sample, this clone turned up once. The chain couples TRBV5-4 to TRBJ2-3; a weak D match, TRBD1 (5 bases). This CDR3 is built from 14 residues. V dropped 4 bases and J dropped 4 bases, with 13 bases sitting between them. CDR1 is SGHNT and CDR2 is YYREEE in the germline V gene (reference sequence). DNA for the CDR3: TGTGCCAGCAGCCTTACAGGTGTAGCAGATACGCAGTATTTT. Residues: CASSLTGVADTQYF.

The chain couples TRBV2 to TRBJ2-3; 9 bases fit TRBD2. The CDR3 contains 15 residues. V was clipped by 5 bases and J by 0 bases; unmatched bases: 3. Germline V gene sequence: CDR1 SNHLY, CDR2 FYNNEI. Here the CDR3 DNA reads TGTGCCAGCAGTCTTGGACTAGCGAGCACAGATACGCAGTATTTT. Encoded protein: CASSLGLASTDTQYF. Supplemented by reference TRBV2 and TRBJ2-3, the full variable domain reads EPEVTQTPSHQVTQMGQEVILRCVPISNHLYFYWYRQILGQKVEFLVSFYNNEISEKSEIFDDQFSVERPDGSNFTLKIRSTKLEDSAMYFCASSLGLASTDTQYFGPGTRLTVL.

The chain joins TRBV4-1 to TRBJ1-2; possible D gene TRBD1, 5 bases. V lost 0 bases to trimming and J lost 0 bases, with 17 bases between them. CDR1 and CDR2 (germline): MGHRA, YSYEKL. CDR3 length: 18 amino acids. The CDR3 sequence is CASSQDYRGLTSNYGYTF. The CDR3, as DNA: TGCGCCAGCAGCCAAGATTACCGGGGGTTAACGTCTAACTATGGCTACACCTTC.

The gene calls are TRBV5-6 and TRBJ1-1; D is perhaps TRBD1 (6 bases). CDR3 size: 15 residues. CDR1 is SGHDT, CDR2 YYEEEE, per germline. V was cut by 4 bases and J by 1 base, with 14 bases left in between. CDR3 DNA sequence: TGTGCCAGCAGCCGTATCACAGGGACGAACACTGAAGCTTTCTTT. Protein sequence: CASSRITGTNTEAFF.

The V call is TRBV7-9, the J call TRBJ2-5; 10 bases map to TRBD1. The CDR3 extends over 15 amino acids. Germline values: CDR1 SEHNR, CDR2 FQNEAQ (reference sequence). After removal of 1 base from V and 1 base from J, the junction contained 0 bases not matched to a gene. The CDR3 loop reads CASSLGQGAQETQYF. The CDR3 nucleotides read TGTGCCAGCAGCTTAGGACAGGGGGCCCAAGAGACCCAGTACTTC.

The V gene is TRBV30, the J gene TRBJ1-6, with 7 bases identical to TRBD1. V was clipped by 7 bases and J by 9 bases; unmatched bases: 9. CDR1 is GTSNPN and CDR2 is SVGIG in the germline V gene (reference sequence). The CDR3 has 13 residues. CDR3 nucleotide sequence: TGTGCCTTTTCTCGGGACAGTATTTCACCCCTCCACTTT. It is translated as CAFSRDSISPLHF.

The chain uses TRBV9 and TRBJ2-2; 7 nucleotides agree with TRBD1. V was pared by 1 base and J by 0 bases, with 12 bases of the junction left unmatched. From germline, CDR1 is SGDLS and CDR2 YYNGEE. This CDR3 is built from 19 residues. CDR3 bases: TGTGCCAGCAGCGTACAACGGGACAGCACTGACGCGAACACCGGGGAGCTGTTTTTT. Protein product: CASSVQRDSTDANTGELFF.

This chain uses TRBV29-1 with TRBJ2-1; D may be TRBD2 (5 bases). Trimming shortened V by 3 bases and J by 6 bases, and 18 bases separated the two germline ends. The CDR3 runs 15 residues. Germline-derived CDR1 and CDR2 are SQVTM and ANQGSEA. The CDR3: CSVEPREAGGNEQFF. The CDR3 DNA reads TGCAGCGTTGAGCCTCGGGAAGCCGGAGGCAATGAGCAGTTCTTC.

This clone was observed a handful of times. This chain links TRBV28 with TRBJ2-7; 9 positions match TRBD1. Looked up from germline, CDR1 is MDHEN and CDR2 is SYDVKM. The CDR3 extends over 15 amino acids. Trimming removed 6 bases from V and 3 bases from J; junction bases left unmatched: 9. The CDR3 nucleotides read TGTGCCAGCAGGAGAGAAACAGGGGGCGGCTACGAGCAGTACTTC. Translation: CASRRETGGGYEQYF.